This entry lists 8 T cell receptor beta chains sequenced from one sample in a study of siplizumab effects on memory and regulatory T cells. Using immunoSEQ multiplex PCR, the repertoire was profiled, and TCRdb retains in-frame clones only, with some absent. The sample yields 70,000 to 95,000 clones, 93% seen once. The sample consisted of CD8+ T cells sorted from blood. Source of these receptors: a human donor in good health.

This chain uses TRBV4-3 with TRBJ2-1; 8 bases are a match to TRBD2. After removal of 0 bases from V and 7 bases from J, the junction contained 8 bases not matched to a gene. Germline values: CDR1 LGHNA, CDR2 YSLEER. The CDR3 is 16 amino acids. CDR3 DNA sequence: TGCGCCAGCAGCCAAGATGGTCGGGAGGGCCATAATGAGCAGTTCTTC. Translation gives CASSQDGREGHNEQFF.

This chain joins TRBV11-3 and TRBJ2-7; the match to TRBD2 covers 13 bases. The CDR3 covers 16 residues. Germline V gene sequence: CDR1 SGHNT, CDR2 YENEEA. The junction had 9 bases not matched to a gene; V was cut back by 5 bases and J by 5 bases. CDR3 loop: CASSRTSGSPVDEQYF. The CDR3 bases are TGTGCCAGCAGCCGGACTAGCGGGAGCCCTGTGGACGAGCAGTACTTC. The entire variable domain, with the rest obtained from reference TRBV11-3 and TRBJ2-7, is as follows: EAGVVQSPRYKIIEKKQPVAFWCNPISGHNTLYWYLQNLGQGPELLIRYENEEAVDDSQLPKDRFSAERLKGVDSTLKIQPAELGDSAVYLCASSRTSGSPVDEQYFGPGTRLTVT.

This sequence joins TRBV4-1 and TRBJ2-7; D is undetermined. V lost 0 bases to trimming and J lost 1 base, with 7 bases between them. This CDR3 is built from 14 residues. From germline, CDR1 is MGHRA and CDR2 YSYEKL. Here the CDR3 reads CASSQDYGSYEQYF. CDR3 nucleotides: TGCGCCAGCAGCCAAGATTACGGGTCCTACGAGCAGTACTTC.

This chain links TRBV27 with TRBJ1-4; D possibly corresponds to TRBD1 (5 bases). CDR1 and CDR2 (germline): MNHEY, SMNVEV (reference sequence). V shed 7 bases and J shed 7 bases, with 7 bases lying between them. The CDR3 contains 11 residues. The CDR3 here is CASKGIEKLFF. For the CDR3, the DNA is TGTGCCAGCAAGGGGATTGAAAAACTGTTTTTT.

This rearrangement joins TRBV4-1 to TRBJ2-1; the match to TRBD2 covers 9 bases. Germline V lookup: CDR1 MGHRA, CDR2 YSYEKL. V lost 3 bases, J lost 4 bases, and 4 bases stayed unmatched. The CDR3 consists of 15 residues. CDR3 region: CASSQGTSIYNEQFF. The CDR3 coding sequence is TGCGCCAGCAGCCAGGGGACTAGCATATACAATGAGCAGTTCTTC.

V gene TRBV7-9 combines with J gene TRBJ2-7, with D possibly called TRBD1 or TRBD2 (5 bases each). The germline V gene has CDR1 SEHNR and CDR2 FQNEAQ (reference sequence). Trimming stripped 5 bases from V and 5 bases from J, with 16 bases between. This CDR3 comprises 14 residues. The CDR3: CASSGVGGGNEQYF. The CDR3 coding sequence is TGTGCCAGCAGCGGAGTTGGGGGTGGGAACGAGCAGTACTTC.

The J gene is TRBJ1-1, the V gene TRBV5-1; a possible D gene is TRBD1 (6 bases). The CDR3 is made up of 11 amino acids. Germline lookup yields CDR1 SGHRS and CDR2 YFSETQ. V was pared by 4 bases and J by 6 bases, with 7 bases between. In DNA form, the CDR3 reads TGCGCCAGCAGCGGGGGGCCTGAAGCTTTCTTT. Residues: CASSGGPEAFF.

A remark on this clone: Its ends do not fully match the called genes, so a read error is possible. The V gene is TRBV13, the J gene TRBJ1-6, with 7 bases aligning to TRBD1. Germline CDR1 reads PRHDT; CDR2 reads FYEKMQ (reference sequence). The CDR3 consists of 16 residues. CDR3 residues: CASSLGGSSYNSPLHF. CDR3 DNA: TGTGCCAGCAGCCTAGGGGGCAGCTCCTATAATTCACCCCTCCACTTT. The entire variable domain, with the rest obtained from reference TRBV13 and TRBJ1-6, is as follows: AAGVIQSPRHLIKEKRETATLKCYPIPRHDTVYWYQQGPGQDPQFLISFYEKMQSDKGSIPDRFSAQQFSDYHSELNMSSLELGDSALYFCASSLGGSSYNSPLHFGNGTRLTVT.